The entry below gives a single TCR beta chain sequence along with its context. It has no known antigen specificity. Per-nucleotide qualities are absent, and no much larger clonotype sits a single base away. The cysteine opens and the phenylalanine closes a CDR3 of 17 amino acids. The entry retains the CDR3 DNA only, 51 bases that are in frame from base 1. CDR1 and CDR2 (SGHNT, YYREEE) derive from the germline V gene (reference sequence). Here V drops 3 bases and J drops 4 bases, and the junction holds 13 bases not matched to any gene. This entry comes from a study of blood T cell repertoires in COVID-19 (TCRdb year 2020). In terms of the full investigation: Samples from collaborators originated in the United States, Italy and Spain and spanned both the acute and convalescent phases of COVID-19. Deeply sampled blood TCRbeta repertoires from subjects exposed to, actively infected with, or recovered from COVID-19 were included in the dataset. The repertoires were released in a freely available public database meant as a resource for research on the immune response to SARS-CoV-2. HLA class I and class II types, where available, came from metadata supplied by the sample provider rather than from assay-based typing. The samples were drawn from the first 160 participants of the ongoing ImmuneRACE study and from 1,200 or so subjects provided by 6 global collaborators. A de-identified subject ID, COVID-19 status, age in years and sex were almost always included in the sample metadata. The material from the prospective study consisted of cDNA or gDNA derived from T cells, B-cell-depleted T cells, or PBMCs.

TCRbeta CDR3 regions were amplified from genomic DNA by means of the immunoSEQ Assay, a bias-controlled multiplex PCR. Under the source paper's analysis protocol: Within the assay, amplification of reference gene primers was used to estimate how many nucleated cells each sample contained. To quantify the absolute abundance of each unique TCRbeta CDR3 rearrangement, sequence reads were collapsed and filtered. For each sample, productive Simpson clonality was calculated as the square root of Simpson's diversity index over productive rearrangements. This is the immuneACCESS table as TCRdb keeps it, with only in-frame sequences that have V and J called. A part of the clones is gone; compared with another copy, unresolved V genes explain less than half, and the rest is unexplained. D and trimming were read from the DNA, whereas the V and J calls and clone size are those reported in that table. In this sample the table shows about 53,000 clones, more than 85% of which occur a single time. The top ten clonotypes cover 3.1% of the sample.

The collaborating institutions used their own protocols to collect whole blood in K2EDTA tubes. For TCRbeta analysis, collaborators shipped samples as frozen whole blood, isolated PBMCs, or DNA extracted from either of those sample types. General study outcomes and caveats: The amount of clinical and demographic metadata varied by source and participant and was provided uncurated.

The TCR was taken from a human donor in a cohort sampled during active COVID-19. Sequenced input: peripheral blood. This sequence uses TRBV5-4 and TRBJ2-1, with 7 bases aligning to TRBD1. CDR3 sequence: CASSSHPPGTEYNEQFF. In nucleotides, the sequence is TGTGCCAGCAGCTCACACCCTCCAGGGACAGAGTACAATGAGCAGTTCTTC. The entire variable domain, with the stretches around the CDR3 drawn from the reference TRBV5-4 and TRBJ2-1 proteins, is ETGVTQSPTHLIKTRGQQVTLRCSSQSGHNTVSWYQQALGQGPQFIFQYYREEENGRGNFPPRFSGLQFPNYSSELNVNALELDDSALYLCASSSHPPGTEYNEQFFGPGTRLTVL.